This passage covers 5 T cell receptor beta chains from one sample sequenced in a study of neurological immune-mediated disorders. TCRdb reanalysed the 5' RACE reads using MiXCR and keeps one entry per CDR3 protein. The sample has 55,000 to 70,000 distinct CDR3 sequences; around 10% are singletons. The sample taken for sequencing was PBMCs. These receptors came from a man in his sixties in good health.

This clonotype was seen ten or more times. The V gene is TRBV5-6, the J gene TRBJ2-7; possible D gene TRBD1, 5 bases. The germline gives CDR1 SGHDT, CDR2 YYEEEE. This CDR3 is 15 amino acids long. V lost 5 bases and J lost 4, with 19 bases in between. CDR3 loop: CASRMWGRVSYEQYF. CDR3 DNA sequence: TGTGCCAGCAGGATGTGGGGCAGGGTTAGTTACGAGCAGTACTTC.

This clonotype was picked up many times. The CDR3 is CSVELGQGRLMNTEAFF. The DNA of the CDR3 is TGCAGCGTTGAATTGGGGCAGGGGAGACTTATGAACACTGAAGCTTTCTTT. The V call is TRBV29-1, the J call TRBJ1-1; D perhaps matches TRBD1 (6 bases). CDR1 and CDR2 from the germline V gene are SQVTM and ANQGSEA. V lost 2 bases and J 0 bases, leaving 19 bases between the germline ends. The CDR3 has 17 residues.

This clonotype was seen many times. The chain links TRBV20-1 to TRBJ2-3, with TRBD2 matching 10 bases. The CDR3 sequence is 15 residues long. V dropped 0 bases and J dropped 4; count of bases not matched to a gene: 4. Germline CDR1 and CDR2: DFQATT and SNEGSKA (reference sequence). The CDR3: CSARDLAGVADTQYF. DNA of the CDR3: TGCAGTGCTAGAGATCTAGCGGGGGTGGCAGATACGCAGTATTTT.

This clonotype has at least ten counts. This chain connects TRBV7-2 to TRBJ1-2; 8 positions agree with TRBD1. This CDR3 is 14 amino acids long. Germline V CDR1 and CDR2: SGHTA, FQGNSA. V dropped 4 bases and J dropped 8; count of bases not matched to a gene: 9. CDR3 coding DNA: TGTGCCAGCAGCTCCAGGGGGCCCCTAAGGGGCTACACCTTC. Amino acids: CASSSRGPLRGYTF.

This clonotype was recorded many times. The gene calls are TRBV6-5 and TRBJ1-2, with no clear D. The germline V gene has CDR1 MNHEY and CDR2 SVGAGI. Between the trimmed V and J ends, which lost 4 bases and 8 bases, there was a span of 8 bases. The CDR3 runs 11 residues. The CDR3 region is CASSSLEGYTF. The CDR3 DNA follows: TGTGCCAGCAGTTCCCTTGAGGGCTACACCTTC.